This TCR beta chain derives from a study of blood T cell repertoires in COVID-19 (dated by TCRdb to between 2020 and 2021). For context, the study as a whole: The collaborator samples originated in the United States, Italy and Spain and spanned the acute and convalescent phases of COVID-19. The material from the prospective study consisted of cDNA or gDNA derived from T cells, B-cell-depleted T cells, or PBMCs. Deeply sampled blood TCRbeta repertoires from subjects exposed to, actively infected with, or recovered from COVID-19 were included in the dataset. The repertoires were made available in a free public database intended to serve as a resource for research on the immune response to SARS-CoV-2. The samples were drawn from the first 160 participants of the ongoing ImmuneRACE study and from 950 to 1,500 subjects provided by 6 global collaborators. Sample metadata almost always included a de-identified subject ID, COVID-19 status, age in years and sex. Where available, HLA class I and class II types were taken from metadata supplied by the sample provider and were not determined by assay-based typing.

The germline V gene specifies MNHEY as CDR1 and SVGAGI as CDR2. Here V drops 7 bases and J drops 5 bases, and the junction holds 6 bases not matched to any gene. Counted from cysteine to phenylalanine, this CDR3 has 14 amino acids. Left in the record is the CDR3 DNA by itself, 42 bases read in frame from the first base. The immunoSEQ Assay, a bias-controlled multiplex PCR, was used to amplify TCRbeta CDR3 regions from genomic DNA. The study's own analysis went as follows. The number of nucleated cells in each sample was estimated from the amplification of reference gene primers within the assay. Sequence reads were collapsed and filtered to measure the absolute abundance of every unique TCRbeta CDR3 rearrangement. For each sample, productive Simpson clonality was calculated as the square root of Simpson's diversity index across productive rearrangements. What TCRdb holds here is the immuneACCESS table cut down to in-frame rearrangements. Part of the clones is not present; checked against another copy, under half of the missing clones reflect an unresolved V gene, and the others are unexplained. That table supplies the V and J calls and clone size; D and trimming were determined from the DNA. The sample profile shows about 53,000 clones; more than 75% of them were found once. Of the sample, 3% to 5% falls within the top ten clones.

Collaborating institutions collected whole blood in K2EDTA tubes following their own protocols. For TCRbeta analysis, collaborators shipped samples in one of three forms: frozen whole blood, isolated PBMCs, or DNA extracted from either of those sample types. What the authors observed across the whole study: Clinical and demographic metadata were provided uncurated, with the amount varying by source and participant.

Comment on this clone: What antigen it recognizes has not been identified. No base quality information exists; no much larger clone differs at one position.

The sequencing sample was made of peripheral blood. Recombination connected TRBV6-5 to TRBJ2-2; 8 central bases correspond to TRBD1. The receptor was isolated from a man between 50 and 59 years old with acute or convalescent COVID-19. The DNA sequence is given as TGTGCCAGCACTCCGACAGGGGATACCGGGGAGCTGTTTTTT. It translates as CASTPTGDTGELFF.